Presented here are 10 T cell receptor beta chains from one specimen sequenced in a study of cytomegalovirus exposure and HLA in healthy donors. This PCR relied on a set of 60 Vbeta primers and 13 Jbeta primers. Sequencing was performed with immunoSEQ multiplex PCR; in TCRdb, only in-frame clones are kept and a portion is missing. The sample holds about 120,000 clones, less than 65% seen once. The sample comprised PBMCs. All receptors derive from a man aged 35 to 55 in good health and CMV-seropositive.

J is TRBJ1-1 and V is TRBV12-5; the D is unclear. The CDR3 covers 12 residues. Per germline, CDR1 LGHNT and CDR2 FRNRAP. The ends were cut back, 8 bases at V and 0 bases at J, with 7 bases in the middle. CDR3 sequence (DNA): TGTGCTAGTCAGGCGATGAACACTGAAGCTTTCTTT. It encodes CASQAMNTEAFF.

This clone appeared a few times. This rearrangement joins TRBV19 to TRBJ2-7; TRBD1 agrees at 7 bases. The V segment lost 6 bases and the J segment 2 bases; nucleotides outside the gene matches: 7. This CDR3 has 14 amino acids. Germline assignment: CDR1 LNHDA and CDR2 SQIVND (reference sequence). DNA of the CDR3: TGTGCCAGTAGCTATACAGGGGTCGCCTACGAGCAGTACTTC. The encoded protein is CASSYTGVAYEQYF.

The J gene is TRBJ2-4, the V gene TRBV19, with D possibly being TRBD1 (5 bases). This CDR3 has 16 residues. V was cut by 5 bases and J by 3 bases, with 17 bases left in between. Germline lookup yields CDR1 LNHDA and CDR2 SQIVND (reference sequence). The CDR3 coding sequence is TGTGCCAGTAGTTTCGGACACAACGAGTTCAAAAACATTCAGTACTTC. Its protein product is CASSFGHNEFKNIQYF.

J is TRBJ2-5 and V is TRBV9; 13 bases map to TRBD2. From germline, CDR1 is SGDLS and CDR2 YYNGEE. With 4 bases clipped from V and 4 bases from J, the junction kept 13 bases outside the gene matches. The CDR3 is 18 amino acids. The CDR3 sequence is CASSPGLAGALRRETQYF. The CDR3 DNA sequence: TGTGCCAGCAGCCCCGGACTAGCGGGAGCTCTAAGGCGAGAGACCCAGTACTTC. The full variable domain, its missing parts supplied by reference TRBV9 and TRBJ2-5, is DSGVTQTPKHLITATGQRVTLRCSPRSGDLSVYWYQQSLDQGLQFLIQYYNGEERAKGNILERFSAQQFPDLHSELNLSSLELGDSALYFCASSPGLAGALRRETQYFGPGTRLLVL.

The CDR3 region is CASSFDRGSAFF. The CDR3 nucleotides are TGTGCCAGCAGCTTTGACAGGGGATCAGCTTTCTTT. The J gene is TRBJ1-1, the V gene TRBV7-2; TRBD1 matches at 8 bases. V lost 3 bases, J lost 10 bases, and 4 bases stayed unmatched. The CDR3 spans 12 residues. Germline lookup yields CDR1 SGHTA and CDR2 FQGNSA.

The rearrangement uses TRBV5-4 and TRBJ2-5, with TRBD2 matching over 8 bases. The end of the DNA aligns better with TRBJ2-7, so the J call may be wrong. The V gene's germline CDR1 is SGHNT and CDR2 YYREEE (reference sequence). The CDR3 consists of 15 residues. The CDR3 region is CASRIDPGLAYEQYF. DNA of the CDR3: TGTGCCAGCAGAATAGACCCGGGACTAGCCTACGAGCAGTACTTC.

The gene calls are TRBV5-6 and TRBJ2-5; 10 positions match TRBD2. Germline CDR1 SGHDT, CDR2 YYEEEE. This CDR3 region has 17 residues. J lost 1 base, V lost 2 bases, and 8 bases had no gene match. Written as DNA, the CDR3 is TGTGCCAGCAGCTTCCTGCCTAGCGGGAGTTTCCAAGAGACCCAGTACTTC. Amino acid sequence: CASSFLPSGSFQETQYF.

The J gene is TRBJ2-7, the V gene TRBV11-2, with D possibly TRBD2 on 6 matching bases. CDR1 and CDR2 from the germline V gene are SGHAT and FQNNGV. The CDR3 covers 16 residues. The V and J ends lost 2 bases and 4 bases respectively, with 18 bases between them. CDR3 DNA sequence: TGTGCCAGCAGCTTACTCTTCCTTCCGGAGGGATACGAGCAGTACTTC. This sequence encodes CASSLLFLPEGYEQYF.

The V gene is TRBV29-1, the J gene TRBJ2-3, with TRBD2 matching over 10 bases. The CDR3 contains 14 residues. Trimming took 3 bases from V and 6 from J; bases not matched to a gene: 6. Germline V gene data show CDR1 as SQVTM and CDR2 as ANQGSEA. DNA of the CDR3: TGCAGCGTTGAGTCTAGCGGGGGCCCCGATACGCAGTATTTT. Its protein is CSVESSGGPDTQYF.

This clone was detected a few times. The V and J genes are TRBV6-5 and TRBJ1-1; possibly TRBD1 for D (6 bases). V was pared by 7 bases and J by 5 bases, with 17 bases between. This CDR3 region has 14 residues. Germline-derived CDR1 and CDR2 are MNHEY and SVGAGI. In DNA, the CDR3 is TGTGCCAGCACCTCCCGAAGGGGGATAACTGAAGCTTTCTTT. Translation: CASTSRRGITEAFF.